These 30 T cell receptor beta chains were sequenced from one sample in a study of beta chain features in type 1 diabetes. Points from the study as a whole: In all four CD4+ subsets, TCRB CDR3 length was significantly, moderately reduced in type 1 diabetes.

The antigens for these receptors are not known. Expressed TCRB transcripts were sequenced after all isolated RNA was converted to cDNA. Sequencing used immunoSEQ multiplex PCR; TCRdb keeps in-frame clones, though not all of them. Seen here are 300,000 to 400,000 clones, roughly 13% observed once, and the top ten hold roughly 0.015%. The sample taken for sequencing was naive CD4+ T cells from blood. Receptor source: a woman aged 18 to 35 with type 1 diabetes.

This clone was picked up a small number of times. In DNA form, the CDR3 reads TGTGCCAGCAGCTTCCGACTAGCGGGAGAAGGTGAGCAGTTCTTC. This codes for CASSFRLAGEGEQFF. The rearrangement uses TRBV11-2 and TRBJ2-1, with 12 bases matching TRBD2. There are 15 residues in the CDR3. Trimming cost V 3 bases and J 9 bases; bases outside gene matches: 6. Germline V gene data show CDR1 as SGHAT and CDR2 as FQNNGV. The whole variable domain, filled in from reference TRBV11-2 and TRBJ2-1, reads EAGVAQSPRYKIIEKRQSVAFWCNPISGHATLYWYQQILGQGPKLLIQFQNNGVVDDSQLPKDRFSAERLKGVDSTLKIQPAKLEDSAVYLCASSFRLAGEGEQFFGPGTRLTVL.

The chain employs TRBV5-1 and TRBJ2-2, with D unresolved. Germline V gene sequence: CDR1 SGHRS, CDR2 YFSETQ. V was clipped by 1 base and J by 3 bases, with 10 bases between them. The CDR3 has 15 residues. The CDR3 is CASSLLPQYTGELFF. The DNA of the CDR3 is TGCGCCAGCAGCTTGCTGCCACAATACACCGGGGAGCTGTTTTTT.

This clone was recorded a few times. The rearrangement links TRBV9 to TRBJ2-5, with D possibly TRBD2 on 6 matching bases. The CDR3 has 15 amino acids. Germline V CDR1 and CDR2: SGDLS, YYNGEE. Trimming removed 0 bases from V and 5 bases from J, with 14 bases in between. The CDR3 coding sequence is TGTGCCAGCAGCGTAGCCGGGAGAAGGACGGAGACCCAGTACTTC. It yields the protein CASSVAGRRTETQYF.

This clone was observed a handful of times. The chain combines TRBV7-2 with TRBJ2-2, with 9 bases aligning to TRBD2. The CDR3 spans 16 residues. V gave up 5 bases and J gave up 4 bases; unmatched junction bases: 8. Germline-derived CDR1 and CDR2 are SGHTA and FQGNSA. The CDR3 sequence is CASSPRLAAFTGELFF. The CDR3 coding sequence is TGTGCCAGCAGCCCGAGACTAGCGGCGTTCACCGGGGAGCTGTTTTTT.

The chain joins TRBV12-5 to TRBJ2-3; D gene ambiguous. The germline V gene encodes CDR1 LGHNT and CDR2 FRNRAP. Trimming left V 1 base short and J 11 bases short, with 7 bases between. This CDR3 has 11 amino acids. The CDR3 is CASGLGLRQYF. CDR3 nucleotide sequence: TGTGCTAGTGGTTTGGGTCTACGGCAGTATTTT.

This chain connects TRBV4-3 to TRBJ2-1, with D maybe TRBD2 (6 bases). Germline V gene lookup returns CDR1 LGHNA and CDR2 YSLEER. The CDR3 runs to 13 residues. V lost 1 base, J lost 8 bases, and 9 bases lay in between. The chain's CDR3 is CASSQVLADEQFF. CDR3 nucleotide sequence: TGCGCCAGCAGCCAAGTACTAGCTGATGAGCAGTTCTTC.

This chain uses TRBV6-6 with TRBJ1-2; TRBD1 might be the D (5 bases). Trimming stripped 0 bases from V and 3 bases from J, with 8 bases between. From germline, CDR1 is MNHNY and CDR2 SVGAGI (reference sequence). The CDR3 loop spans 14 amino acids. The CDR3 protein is CASSYSMTDYGYTF. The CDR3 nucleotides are TGTGCCAGCAGTTACTCGATGACAGACTATGGCTACACCTTC.

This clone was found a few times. CDR3 sequence reads: CASSMEGQVKDQPQHF. CDR3 sequence (DNA): TGTGCCAGCAGCATGGAGGGACAGGTCAAGGATCAGCCCCAGCATTTT. V and J are TRBV21-1 and TRBJ1-5; no check of the table's D call, TRBD1, against the DNA was made. TRBV21-1 is termed a pseudogene. This CDR3 has 16 residues.

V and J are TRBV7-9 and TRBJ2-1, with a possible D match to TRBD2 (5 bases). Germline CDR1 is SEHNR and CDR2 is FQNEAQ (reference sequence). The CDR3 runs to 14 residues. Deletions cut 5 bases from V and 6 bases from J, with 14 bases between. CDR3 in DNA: TGTGCCAGCAGCCCCGGGCGGAGGATCAATGAGCAGTTCTTC. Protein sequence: CASSPGRRINEQFF.

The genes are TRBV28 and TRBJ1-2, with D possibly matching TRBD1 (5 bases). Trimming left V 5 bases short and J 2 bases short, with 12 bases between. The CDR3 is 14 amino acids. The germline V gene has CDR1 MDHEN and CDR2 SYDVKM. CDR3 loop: CASSPGRGNYGYTF. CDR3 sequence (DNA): TGTGCCAGCAGTCCCGGAAGGGGAAACTATGGCTACACCTTC.

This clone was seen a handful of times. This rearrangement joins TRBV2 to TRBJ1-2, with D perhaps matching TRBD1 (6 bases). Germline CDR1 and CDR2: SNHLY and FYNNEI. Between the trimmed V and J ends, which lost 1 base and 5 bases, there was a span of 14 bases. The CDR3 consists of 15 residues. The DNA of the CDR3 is TGTGCCAGCAGTGAAGTCCAGGGGCTAGGGTATGGCTACACCTTC. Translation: CASSEVQGLGYGYTF. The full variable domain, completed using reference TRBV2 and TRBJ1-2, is EPEVTQTPSHQVTQMGQEVILRCVPISNHLYFYWYRQILGQKVEFLVSFYNNEISEKSEIFDDQFSVERPDGSNFTLKIRSTKLEDSAMYFCASSEVQGLGYGYTFGSGTRLTVV.

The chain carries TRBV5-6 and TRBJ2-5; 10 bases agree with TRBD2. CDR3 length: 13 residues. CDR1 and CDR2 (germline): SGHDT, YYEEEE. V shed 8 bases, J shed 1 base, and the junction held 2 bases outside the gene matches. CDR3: CASRLAGQETQYF. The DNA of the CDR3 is TGTGCCAGTCGACTAGCGGGCCAAGAGACCCAGTACTTC.

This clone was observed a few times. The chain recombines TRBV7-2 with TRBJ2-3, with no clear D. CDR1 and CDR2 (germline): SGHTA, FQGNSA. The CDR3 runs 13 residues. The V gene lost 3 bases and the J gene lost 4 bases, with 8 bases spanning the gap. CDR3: CASSFPPADTQYF. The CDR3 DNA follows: TGTGCCAGCAGCTTTCCCCCGGCAGATACGCAGTATTTT.

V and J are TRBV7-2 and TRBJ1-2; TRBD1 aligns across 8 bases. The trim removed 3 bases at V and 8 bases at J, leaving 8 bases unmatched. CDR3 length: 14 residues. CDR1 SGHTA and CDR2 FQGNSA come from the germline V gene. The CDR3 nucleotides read TGTGCCAGCAGCTTGGCTCCAGGGGGCGACGGCTACACCTTC. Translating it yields CASSLAPGGDGYTF.

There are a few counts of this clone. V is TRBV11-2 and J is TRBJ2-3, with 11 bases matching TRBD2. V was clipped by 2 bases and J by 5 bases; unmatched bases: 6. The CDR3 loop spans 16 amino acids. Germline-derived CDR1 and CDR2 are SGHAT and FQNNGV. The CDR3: CASSLRFLAGGDTQYF. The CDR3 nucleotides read TGTGCCAGCAGCTTAAGGTTTCTAGCGGGAGGAGATACGCAGTATTTT.

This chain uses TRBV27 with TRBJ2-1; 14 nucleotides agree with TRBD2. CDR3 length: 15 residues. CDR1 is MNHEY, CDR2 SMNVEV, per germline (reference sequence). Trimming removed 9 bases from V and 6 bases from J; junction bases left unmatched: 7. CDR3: CASRLAGGPSNEQFF. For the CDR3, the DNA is TGTGCCAGTCGACTAGCGGGAGGGCCAAGCAATGAGCAGTTCTTC.

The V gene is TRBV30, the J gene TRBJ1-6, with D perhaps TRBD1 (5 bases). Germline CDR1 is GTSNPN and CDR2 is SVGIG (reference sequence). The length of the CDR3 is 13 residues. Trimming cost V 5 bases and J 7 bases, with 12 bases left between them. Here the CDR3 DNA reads TGTGCCTGGCGACAGCGCTACAATTCACCCCTCCACTTT. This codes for CAWRQRYNSPLHF.

Written as DNA, the CDR3 is TGTGCCTGGAGGGCAGGGGGGGAGACCCAGTACTTC. It translates to CAWRAGGETQYF. This rearrangement joins TRBV30 to TRBJ2-5, with a weak D call TRBD1 (7 bases). The germline CDR1 and CDR2 sequences are GTSNPN and SVGIG (reference sequence). This CDR3 region has 12 residues. V was cut by 3 bases and J by 5 bases, with 10 bases left in between. Together with reference TRBV30 and TRBJ2-5, the CDR3 gives the full variable domain: SQTIHQWPATLVQPVGSPLSLECTVEGTSNPNLYWYRQAAGRGLQLLFYSVGIGQISSEVPQNLSASRPQDRQFILSSKKLLLSDSGFYLCAWRAGGETQYFGPGTRLLVL.

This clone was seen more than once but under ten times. The CDR3 nucleotides read TGTGCCAGCTCACCACTGCTTAGCGGGGGAACCAATGAGCAGTTCTTC. This gives the protein CASSPLLSGGTNEQFF. V usage is TRBV18 and J usage is TRBJ2-1; 9 nucleotides agree with TRBD2. Germline assignment: CDR1 KGHSH and CDR2 LQKENI. J lost 6 bases, V lost 1 base, and 7 bases had no gene match. The CDR3 runs 16 residues.

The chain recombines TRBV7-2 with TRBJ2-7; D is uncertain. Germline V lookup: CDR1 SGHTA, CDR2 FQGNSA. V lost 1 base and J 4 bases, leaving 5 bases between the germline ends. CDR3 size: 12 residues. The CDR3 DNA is TGTGCCAGCAGCTTAGGCGAGTACGAGCAGTACTTC. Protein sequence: CASSLGEYEQYF.

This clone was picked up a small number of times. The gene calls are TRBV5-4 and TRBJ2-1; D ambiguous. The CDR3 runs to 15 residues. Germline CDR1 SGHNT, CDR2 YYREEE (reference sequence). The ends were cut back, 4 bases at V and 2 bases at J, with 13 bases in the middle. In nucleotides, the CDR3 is TGTGCCAGCAGCACTTCACCAGGCCCCTACAATGAGCAGTTCTTC. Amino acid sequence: CASSTSPGPYNEQFF.

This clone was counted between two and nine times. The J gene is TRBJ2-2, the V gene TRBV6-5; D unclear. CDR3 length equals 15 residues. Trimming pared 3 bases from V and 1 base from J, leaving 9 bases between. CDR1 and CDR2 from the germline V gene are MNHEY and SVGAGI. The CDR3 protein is CASSYQPGNTGELFF. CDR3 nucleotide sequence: TGTGCCAGCAGTTATCAGCCGGGGAACACCGGGGAGCTGTTTTTT.

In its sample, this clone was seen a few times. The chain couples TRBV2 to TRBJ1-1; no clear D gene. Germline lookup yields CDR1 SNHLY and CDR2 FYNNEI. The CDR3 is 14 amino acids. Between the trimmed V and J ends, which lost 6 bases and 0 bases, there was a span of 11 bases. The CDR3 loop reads CASRREYMNTEAFF. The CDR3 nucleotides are TGTGCCAGCAGACGGGAGTACATGAACACTGAAGCTTTCTTT.

The CDR3 DNA is TGTGCCAGCAGTGAAGCTTGGGCTAGCACAGATACGCAGTATTTT. Translation: CASSEAWASTDTQYF. J is TRBJ2-3 and V is TRBV2; D remains unclear. Trimming took 0 bases from V and 0 from J, leaving 7 bases between them. Germline CDR1 and CDR2: SNHLY and FYNNEI. The CDR3 covers 15 residues.

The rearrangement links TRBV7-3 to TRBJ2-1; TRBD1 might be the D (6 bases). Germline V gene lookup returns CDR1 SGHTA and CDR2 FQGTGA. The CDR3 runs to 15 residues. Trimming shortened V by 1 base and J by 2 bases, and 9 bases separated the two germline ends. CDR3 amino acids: CASSLRGHPYNEQFF. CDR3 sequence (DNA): TGTGCCAGCAGCTTAAGGGGACACCCCTACAATGAGCAGTTCTTC.

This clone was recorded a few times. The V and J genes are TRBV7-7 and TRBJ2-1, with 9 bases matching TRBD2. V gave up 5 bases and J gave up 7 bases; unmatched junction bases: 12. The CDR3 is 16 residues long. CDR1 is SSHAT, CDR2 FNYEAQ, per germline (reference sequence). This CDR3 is CASSLYRSGSHNEQFF. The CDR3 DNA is TGTGCCAGCAGCCTATACCGTAGCGGGAGTCATAATGAGCAGTTCTTC. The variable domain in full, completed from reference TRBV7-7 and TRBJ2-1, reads GAGVSQSPRYKVTKRGQDVTLRCDPISSHATLYWYQQALGQGPEFLTYFNYEAQPDKSGLPSDRFSAERPEGSISTLTIQRTEQRDSAMYRCASSLYRSGSHNEQFFGPGTRLTVL.

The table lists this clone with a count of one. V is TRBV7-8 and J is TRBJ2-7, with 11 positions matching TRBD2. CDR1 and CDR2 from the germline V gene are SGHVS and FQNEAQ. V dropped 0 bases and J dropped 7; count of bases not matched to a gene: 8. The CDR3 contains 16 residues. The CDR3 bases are TGTGCCAGCAGCTTAGCGATACTAGCGGGAGTGAGGGAGCAGTACTTC. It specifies CASSLAILAGVREQYF.

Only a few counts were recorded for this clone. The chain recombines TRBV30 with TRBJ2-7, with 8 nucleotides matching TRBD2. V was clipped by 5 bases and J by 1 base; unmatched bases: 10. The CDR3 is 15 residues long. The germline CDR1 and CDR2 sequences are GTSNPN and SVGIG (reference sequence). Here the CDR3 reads CAWGRRGEASYEQYV. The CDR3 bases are TGTGCCTGGGGACGGCGGGGGGAAGCTTCCTACGAGCAGTACGTC.

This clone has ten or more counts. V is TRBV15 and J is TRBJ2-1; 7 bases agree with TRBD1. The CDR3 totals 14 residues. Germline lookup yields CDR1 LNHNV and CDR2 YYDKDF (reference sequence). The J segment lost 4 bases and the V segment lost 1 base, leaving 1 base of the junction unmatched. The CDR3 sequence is CATSRVRGYNEQFF. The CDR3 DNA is TGTGCCACCAGCAGAGTCAGGGGGTACAATGAGCAGTTCTTC.

For the CDR3, the DNA is TGTGCCAGCAGTTACGGCGGGAGGGACACTGAAGCTTTCTTT. It translates to CASSYGGRDTEAFF. The gene calls are TRBV6-5 and TRBJ1-1; unclear D gene. Trimming removed 2 bases from V and 3 bases from J, with 10 bases in between. This CDR3 has 14 amino acids. Germline V gives CDR1 MNHEY, CDR2 SVGAGI.